Listed here are 10 T cell receptor beta chains from one sample, sequenced in a study of cytomegalovirus exposure and HLA in healthy donors. PCR primers comprised 60 Vbeta and 13 Jbeta primers. Assay: immunoSEQ multiplex PCR; the TCRdb copy retains only in-frame clones and omits some. Here the sample spans approximately 44,000 clones, about 84% being singletons. Material for sequencing was PBMCs. Receptors were obtained from a man between 50 and 59 years old in good health and CMV-seronegative.

This clone was seen more than once but under ten times. The chain carries TRBV6-6 and TRBJ1-2; tentatively, D is TRBD1 (6 bases). Germline CDR1 is MNHNY and CDR2 is SVGAGI (reference sequence). There are 14 residues in the CDR3. V lost 3 bases, J lost 8 bases, and 16 bases lay in between. CDR3 residues: CASSYGRGVFGYTF. Here the CDR3 DNA reads TGTGCCAGCAGTTATGGGAGGGGGGTTTTCGGCTACACCTTC.

The gene calls are TRBV7-2 and TRBJ1-2; D perhaps matches TRBD1 (6 bases). The CDR3 has 14 amino acids. Trimming removed 1 base at V and 7 bases at J, with 13 bases between. In germline, CDR1 is SGHTA, CDR2 FQGNSA. CDR3 in amino acids: CASSLVRGGGGYTF. In nucleotides, the CDR3 is TGTGCCAGCAGCTTAGTCAGGGGTGGAGGTGGCTACACCTTC.

The chain uses TRBV25-1 and TRBJ2-3; 7 nucleotides match TRBD2. The germline V gene encodes CDR1 MGHDK and CDR2 SYGVNS. V gave up 4 bases and J gave up 0 bases; unmatched junction bases: 4. CDR3 size: 15 residues. In nucleotides, the CDR3 is TGTGCCAGCAGTGGTCCTAGCGGTAGCACAGATACGCAGTATTTT. Translated, it gives CASSGPSGSTDTQYF.

The chain recombines TRBV4-2 with TRBJ1-3; 9 positions agree with TRBD1. The V gene's germline CDR1 is LGHNA and CDR2 YNFKEQ. This CDR3 region has 17 residues. V dropped 0 bases and J dropped 0; count of bases not matched to a gene: 3. The CDR3 DNA follows: TGTGCCAGCAGCCAAGACCCGGGACAGGGCTCTGGAAACACCATATATTTT. Amino acid sequence: CASSQDPGQGSGNTIYF.

This rearrangement joins TRBV7-2 to TRBJ2-7; 8 bases are shared with TRBD1. The CDR3 is made up of 15 amino acids. CDR1 and CDR2 from the germline V gene are SGHTA and FQGNSA. The V and J ends lost 6 bases and 1 base, in that order; junction bases with no gene match: 8. The CDR3 DNA reads as TGTGCCAGCAGTACCAGGGGGCCGCGGTCCTACGAGCAGTACTTC. Translating gives CASSTRGPRSYEQYF.

The chain has TRBV19 and TRBJ2-5; maybe TRBD1 (6 bases). V was trimmed by 5 bases and J by 2 bases, leaving 15 bases between them. The length of the CDR3 is 15 residues. The germline gives CDR1 LNHDA, CDR2 SQIVND (reference sequence). The CDR3 nucleotides are TGTGCCAGTAGTTCCCAGGGGCCAGGGCAAGAGACCCAGTACTTC. Encoded protein: CASSSQGPGQETQYF. The full variable domain, rest sourced from reference TRBV19 and TRBJ2-5, is DGGITQSPKYLFRKEGQNVTLSCEQNLNHDAMYWYRQDPGQGLRLIYYSQIVNDFQKGDIAEGYSVSREKKESFPLTVTSAQKNPTAFYLCASSSQGPGQETQYFGPGTRLLVL.

The genes are TRBV11-2 and TRBJ2-1; 9 nucleotides line up with TRBD2. This CDR3 region has 16 residues. V trimming: 4 bases; J trimming: 4 bases; junction bases outside the gene matches: 8. CDR1 and CDR2 from the germline V gene are SGHAT and FQNNGV. The CDR3 sequence: CASSSWTSEKYNEQFF. The CDR3 bases are TGTGCCAGCAGCTCCTGGACTAGCGAAAAATACAATGAGCAGTTCTTC.

The chain links TRBV2 to TRBJ2-3; TRBD2 agrees at 15 bases. Trimming cost V 4 bases and J 5 bases; bases outside gene matches: 7. This CDR3 is 17 amino acids long. Germline CDR1 SNHLY, CDR2 FYNNEI. DNA of the CDR3: TGTGCCAGCAGTGTAAGGGGACTAGCGGGGGGTTTAGATACGCAGTATTTT. Amino acid sequence: CASSVRGLAGGLDTQYF.

The V gene is TRBV18, the J gene TRBJ2-2, with TRBD1 matching 9 bases. V shed 1 base, J shed 5 bases, and the junction held 2 bases outside the gene matches. The CDR3 runs to 15 residues. The germline CDR1 and CDR2 sequences are KGHSH and LQKENI. For the CDR3, the DNA is TGTGCCAGCTCACCACGACAGGGGGGGACCGGGGAGCTGTTTTTT. Its protein is CASSPRQGGTGELFF.

J is TRBJ1-5 and V is TRBV5-1, with D possibly TRBD1 on 6 matching bases. The CDR3 has 16 amino acids. The ends were cut back, 7 bases at V and 0 bases at J, with 17 bases in the middle. Per germline, CDR1 SGHRS and CDR2 YFSETQ. CDR3 sequence reads: CASGSTGGYSNQPQHF. The DNA of the CDR3 is TGCGCCAGCGGCTCAACGGGGGGCTATAGCAATCAGCCCCAGCATTTT.